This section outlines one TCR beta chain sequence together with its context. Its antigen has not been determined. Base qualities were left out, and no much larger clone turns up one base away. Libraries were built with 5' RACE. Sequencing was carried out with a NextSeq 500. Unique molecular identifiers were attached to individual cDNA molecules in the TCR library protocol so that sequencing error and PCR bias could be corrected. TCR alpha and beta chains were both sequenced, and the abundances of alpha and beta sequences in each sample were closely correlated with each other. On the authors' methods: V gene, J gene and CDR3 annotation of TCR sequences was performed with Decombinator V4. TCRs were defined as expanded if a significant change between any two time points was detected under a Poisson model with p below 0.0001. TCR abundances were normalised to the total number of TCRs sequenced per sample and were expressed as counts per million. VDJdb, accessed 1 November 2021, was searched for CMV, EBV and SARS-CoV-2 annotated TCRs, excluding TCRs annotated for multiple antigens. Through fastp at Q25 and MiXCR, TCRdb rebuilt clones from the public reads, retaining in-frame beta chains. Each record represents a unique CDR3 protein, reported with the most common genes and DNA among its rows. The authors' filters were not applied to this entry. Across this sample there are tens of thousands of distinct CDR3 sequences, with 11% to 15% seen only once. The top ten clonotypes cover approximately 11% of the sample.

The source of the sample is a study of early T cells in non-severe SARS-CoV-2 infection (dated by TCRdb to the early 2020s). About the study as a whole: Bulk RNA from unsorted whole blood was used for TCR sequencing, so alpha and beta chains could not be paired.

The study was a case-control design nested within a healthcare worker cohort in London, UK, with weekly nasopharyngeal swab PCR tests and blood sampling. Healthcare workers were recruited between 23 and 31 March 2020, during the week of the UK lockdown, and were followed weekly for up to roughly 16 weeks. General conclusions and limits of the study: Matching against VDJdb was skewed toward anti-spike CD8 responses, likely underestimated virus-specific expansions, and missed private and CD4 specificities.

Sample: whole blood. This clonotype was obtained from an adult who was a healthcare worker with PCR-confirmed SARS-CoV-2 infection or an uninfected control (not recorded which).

The CDR3 is CASSNRGRSNYGYTF. Read as DNA, the sequence is TGTGCCAGCAGTAATAGGGGGCGGTCTAACTATGGCTACACCTTC. Rearrangement joined TRBV2 to TRBJ1-2; 7 bases in between match TRBD1. Trimming leaves V shorter by 5 bases and J shorter by 0 bases, with the junction holding 6 bases beyond the gene matches. The CDR3 starts with the cysteine, ends with the phenylalanine, and has 15 residues. Of all the DNA, just the CDR3 is kept, 45 bases in frame from base 1. Per the germline V gene, SNHLY is the CDR1 and FYNNEI is the CDR2.